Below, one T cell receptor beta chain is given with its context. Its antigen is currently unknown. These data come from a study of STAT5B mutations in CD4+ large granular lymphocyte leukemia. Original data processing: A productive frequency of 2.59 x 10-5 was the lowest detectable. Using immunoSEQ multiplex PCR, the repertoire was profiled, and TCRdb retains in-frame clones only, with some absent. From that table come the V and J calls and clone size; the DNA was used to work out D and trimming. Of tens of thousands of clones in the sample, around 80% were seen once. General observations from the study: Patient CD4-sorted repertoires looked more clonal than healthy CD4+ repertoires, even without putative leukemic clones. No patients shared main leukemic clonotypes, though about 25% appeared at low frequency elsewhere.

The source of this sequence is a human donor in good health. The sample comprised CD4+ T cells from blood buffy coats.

The CDR3 here is CASSSSSGRRETQYF. CDR3 DNA: TGTGCCAGCAGCTCGTCTAGCGGGAGGAGGGAGACCCAGTACTTC. This sequence joins TRBV5-4 and TRBJ2-5, with 11 bases that match TRBD2. In germline, CDR1 is SGHNT, CDR2 YYREEE (reference sequence). J was trimmed by 5 bases and V by 3 bases; bases with no gene match: 6. The CDR3 covers 15 residues.